Reported below is one T cell receptor beta chain. Its antigen remains unidentified. The CDR3 has 12 amino acids. Looked up from germline, CDR1 is SEHNR and CDR2 is FQNEAQ (reference sequence). V lost 5 bases and J lost 7, with 9 bases in between. This entry comes from a study of T cell responses to AZD1222 COVID-19 vaccine. General study findings and limits: Females made up more of the donors, who were largely white British, and clonal diversity may have come out too low.

Here immunoSEQ multiplex PCR was the method, and the copy in TCRdb shows in-frame clones only, minus some. Of about 92,000 clones listed, 80% to 90% are singletons. The source material was peripheral blood, sampled on day 0 of AZD1222 vaccination. This TCR came from an adult in good health. The chain links TRBV7-9 to TRBJ1-3; D gene uncertain. The CDR3 nucleotides read TGTGCCAGCAGCCCACTCGGGAACACCATATATTTT. Its protein product is CASSPLGNTIYF.